What follows are 18 T cell receptor beta chains derived from one specimen sequenced in a study of CD8 T cells in Susac syndrome. An input of about 0.5 to 1 ug of RNA was subjected to reverse transcription using random hexamers. Using its own MiXCR run on the immunoSEQ multiplex PCR reads, TCRdb lists one record per CDR3 protein. The table lists roughly 190,000 distinct CDR3 sequences, approximately 94% of them singletons. Sequencing was performed on CD4+ T cells from PBMCs. These TCRs come from a human donor in good health.

The CDR3 here is CASSPGQVHNQPQHF. For the CDR3, the DNA is TGTGCCAGCAGTCCCGGACAGGTCCACAATCAGCCCCAGCATTTT. The gene calls are TRBV3-1 and TRBJ1-5; 7 bases are a match to TRBD1. The ends lost 6 bases at V and 3 bases at J; junction bases unmatched: 8. Germline CDR1 and CDR2: LGHDT and YNNKEL (reference sequence). This CDR3 contains 15 residues.

The V and J genes are TRBV29-1 and TRBJ2-1, with D perhaps matching TRBD1 (7 bases). Trimming took off 5 bases at V and 4 bases at J, with 12 bases between the two ends. The CDR3 is made up of 13 amino acids. Germline V gives CDR1 SQVTM, CDR2 ANQGSEA. The CDR3 loop is CSVQQGTYNEQFF. The CDR3 nucleotides are TGCAGCGTTCAACAGGGGACTTACAATGAGCAGTTCTTC.

The V gene is TRBV3-1, the J gene TRBJ1-2; 9 bases line up with TRBD1. This CDR3 region has 14 residues. Germline V gives CDR1 LGHDT, CDR2 YNNKEL (reference sequence). V dropped 2 bases and J dropped 4; count of bases not matched to a gene: 2. CDR3 in DNA: TGTGCCAGCAGCCAACCGGGACAGGGCTATGGCTACACCTTC. This gives the protein CASSQPGQGYGYTF.

The chain recombines TRBV29-1 with TRBJ2-3, with D unclear. Trimming shortened V by 7 bases and J by 2 bases, and 19 bases separated the two germline ends. Per the germline V gene, CDR1 is SQVTM and CDR2 is ANQGSEA. The CDR3 has 15 residues. The CDR3 DNA sequence: TGCAGCGCCCGTCTTGACTCTTATTACACAGATACGCAGTATTTT. This sequence encodes CSARLDSYYTDTQYF.

V and J are TRBV20-1 and TRBJ1-1; 9 bases line up with TRBD1. With V trimmed by 6 bases and J by 5 bases, 13 bases remained unmatched. The CDR3 length is 15 residues. The germline V gene encodes CDR1 DFQATT and CDR2 SNEGSKA (reference sequence). The CDR3: CSAPSRDRVRTEAFF. The CDR3 DNA follows: TGCAGTGCCCCGTCCCGGGACAGGGTTAGAACTGAAGCTTTCTTT.

The J gene is TRBJ2-1, the V gene TRBV5-4, with TRBD2 identical over 7 bases. The CDR3 is 15 residues long. Germline CDR1 and CDR2: SGHNT and YYREEE (reference sequence). The junction had 12 bases not matched to a gene; V was cut back by 5 bases and J by 7 bases. The CDR3 coding sequence is TGTGCCAGCAGTTTACCGGGACTACTGGGAAATGAGCAGTTCTTC. Amino acids: CASSLPGLLGNEQFF.

In DNA form, the CDR3 reads TGTGCCACCAGACGGGAAAGCACAGATACGCAGTATTTT. This gives the protein CATRRESTDTQYF. The V gene is TRBV7-3, the J gene TRBJ2-3; tentatively, D is TRBD2 (5 bases). Germline CDR1 reads SGHTA; CDR2 reads FQGTGA. Trimming left V 10 bases short and J 0 bases short, with 11 bases between. This CDR3 spans 13 amino acids.

The V and J genes are TRBV30 and TRBJ2-1; 9 positions agree with TRBD1. The CDR3 is 11 residues long. In germline, CDR1 is GTSNPN, CDR2 SVGIG (reference sequence). With 3 bases clipped from V and 15 bases from J, the junction kept 6 bases outside the gene matches. CDR3 protein: CAWSTGTGRFF. In DNA form, the CDR3 reads TGTGCCTGGAGCACAGGGACAGGGAGGTTCTTC.

The V gene is TRBV28, the J gene TRBJ1-2; TRBD1 agrees at 7 bases. The germline V gene has CDR1 MDHEN and CDR2 SYDVKM. This CDR3 spans 13 amino acids. Losses at the gene ends were 8 bases for V and 3 bases for J; bases not matched to a gene: 6. The CDR3 here is CASLRGRDYGYTF. In DNA, the CDR3 is TGTGCCAGCTTGAGGGGGCGCGACTATGGCTACACCTTC.

V usage is TRBV20-1 and J usage is TRBJ1-1; D gene uncertain. CDR1 DFQATT and CDR2 SNEGSKA come from the germline V gene (reference sequence). The CDR3 sequence is 14 residues long. The V gene lost 3 bases and the J gene lost 0 bases, with 11 bases spanning the gap. CDR3 residues: CSAREHGMNTEAFF. Here the CDR3 DNA reads TGCAGTGCTAGGGAACATGGGATGAACACTGAAGCTTTCTTT.

The rearrangement links TRBV7-8 to TRBJ2-3, with D possibly being TRBD2 (7 bases). This CDR3 has 15 residues. Between the trimmed V and J ends, which lost 1 base and 9 bases, there was a span of 17 bases. In germline, CDR1 is SGHVS, CDR2 FQNEAQ. CDR3 protein: CASSLGGAGAGTQYF. The CDR3 DNA follows: TGTGCCAGCAGCTTAGGCGGTGCGGGGGCCGGGACGCAGTATTTT. Full variable domain (remainder filled in from reference TRBV7-8 and TRBJ2-3): GAGVSQSPRYKVAKRGQDVALRCDPISGHVSLFWYQQALGQGPEFLTYFQNEAQLDKSGLPSDRFFAERPEGSVSTLKIQRTQQEDSAVYLCASSLGGAGAGTQYFGPGTRLTVL.

The genes are TRBV3-1 and TRBJ1-2; D is possibly TRBD1 (6 bases). This CDR3 has 14 amino acids. V was shortened by 3 bases and J by 8 bases, with 16 bases between the two germline ends. Germline V gene data show CDR1 as LGHDT and CDR2 as YNNKEL (reference sequence). The CDR3 sequence is CASSHRDNRSGYTF. CDR3 DNA sequence: TGTGCCAGCAGCCACCGGGACAATCGGTCCGGCTACACCTTC.

DNA of the CDR3: TGCGCCAGCAGCCAAGTAGCGGGAAGCGAGCAGTACTTC. It translates to CASSQVAGSEQYF. The chain carries TRBV4-3 and TRBJ2-7, with 8 positions matching TRBD2. Trimming at V came to 1 base and at J to 6 bases, leaving 2 bases not matched to a gene. Germline CDR1 reads LGHNA; CDR2 reads YSLEER. CDR3 length: 13 residues.

This clonotype was detected once. The chain recombines TRBV6-5 with TRBJ2-2; D not certain. V lost 2 bases to trimming and J lost 4 bases, with 8 bases between them. Germline V gene lookup returns CDR1 MNHEY and CDR2 SVGAGI. This CDR3 is 14 amino acids long. CDR3 nucleotide sequence: TGTGCCAGCAGTTACGCCAAAGGCACCGGGGAGCTGTTTTTT. This gives the protein CASSYAKGTGELFF.

The genes are TRBV19 and TRBJ2-7, with 11 bases fitting TRBD2. The CDR3 runs 16 residues. Trimming removed 5 bases from V and 3 bases from J; junction bases left unmatched: 9. CDR1 and CDR2 from the germline V gene are LNHDA and SQIVND (reference sequence). CDR3 in amino acids: CASSSVSGLAVYEQYF. The CDR3 nucleotides are TGTGCCAGTAGTTCAGTGTCGGGACTAGCGGTCTACGAGCAGTACTTC.

The rearrangement joins TRBV20-1 to TRBJ1-1; no definite D call. The ends were cut back, 3 bases at V and 6 bases at J, with 11 bases in the middle. This CDR3 is 12 amino acids long. Germline-derived CDR1 and CDR2 are DFQATT and SNEGSKA (reference sequence). CDR3 region: CSARLLEAEAFF. The DNA for the CDR3 is TGCAGTGCTAGGTTATTGGAGGCTGAAGCTTTCTTT.

The CDR3 reads CAWSVYGSSYNEQFF. In DNA, the CDR3 is TGTGCCTGGAGTGTATACGGGAGCTCCTACAATGAGCAGTTCTTC. The chain recombines TRBV30 with TRBJ2-1; D perhaps matches TRBD2 (6 bases). The germline gives CDR1 GTSNPN, CDR2 SVGIG (reference sequence). V was trimmed by 0 bases and J by 0 bases, leaving 9 bases between them. This CDR3 has 15 residues.

V is TRBV24-1 and J is TRBJ2-2; TRBD1 aligns across 12 bases. Unmatched junction bases numbered 5, after V lost 0 bases and J lost 7 bases. Germline V gene data show CDR1 as KGHDR and CDR2 as SFDVKD. The CDR3 is 17 residues long. CDR3 nucleotides: TGTGCCACCAGTGATTTGAAGGGACAGGGGGCTAGCGGGGAGCTGTTTTTT. Translating gives CATSDLKGQGASGELFF.